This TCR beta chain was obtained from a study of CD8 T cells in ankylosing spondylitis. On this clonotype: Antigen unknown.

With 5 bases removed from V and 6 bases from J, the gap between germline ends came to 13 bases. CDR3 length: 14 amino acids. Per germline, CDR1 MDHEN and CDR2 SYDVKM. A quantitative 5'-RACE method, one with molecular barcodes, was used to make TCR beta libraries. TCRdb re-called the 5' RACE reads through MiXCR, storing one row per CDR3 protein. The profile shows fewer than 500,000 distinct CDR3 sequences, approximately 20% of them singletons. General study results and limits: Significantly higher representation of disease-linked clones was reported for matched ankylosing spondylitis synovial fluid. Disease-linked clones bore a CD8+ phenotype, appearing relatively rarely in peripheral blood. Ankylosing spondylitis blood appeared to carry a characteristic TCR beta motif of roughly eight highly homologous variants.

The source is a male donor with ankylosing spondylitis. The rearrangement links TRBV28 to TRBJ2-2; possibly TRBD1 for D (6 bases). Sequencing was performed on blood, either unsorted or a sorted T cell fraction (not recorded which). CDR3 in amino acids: CASSGTTYAGELFF. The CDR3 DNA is TGTGCCAGCAGTGGGACAACGTACGCCGGGGAGCTGTTTTTT.